This T cell receptor beta chain came from a study of T cells after posttransplantation cyclophosphamide. Whole-study findings and limits: Tissue-infiltrating T cells from skin or gut overlapped little with blood T cells.

Control samples came 1 year after myeloablative marrow transplants with methotrexate plus calcineurin inhibitor. The protocol was immunoSEQ multiplex PCR, while the TCRdb copy is restricted to in-frame clones and leaves out a portion. The sample lists 15,000 to 20,000 clones; 65% to 85% were seen once. The CDR3 contains 13 residues. Germline values: CDR1 MNHEY, CDR2 SVGAGI. Trimming shortened V by 5 bases and J by 4 bases, and 9 bases separated the two germline ends. Details on this clone: Its specificity is unknown.

This receptor was identified in a male patient in his 30s who received an allogeneic stem cell transplant from an unrelated donor, was CMV-positive, and had acute and chronic GVHD. Part of the T cell pool may stem from the graft donor. This chain uses TRBV6-5 with TRBJ1-3; D gene uncertain. Sequenced here: PBMCs, sampled 410 to 450 days after allogeneic stem cell transplant with calcineurin inhibitor and methotrexate. DNA of the CDR3: TGTGCCAGCAGTCTCGGTCCCGGAAACACCATATATTTT. Amino acids: CASSLGPGNTIYF.